In this sample, the clone carrying this T cell receptor beta chain turned up a few times. Its antigen remains unidentified. The CDR3 goes on 3 residues after the read ends, and that part is filled in from the germline J gene. Some clones are missing from TCRdb's copy, which holds only in-frame ones; the method was immunoSEQ multiplex PCR. The record shows approximately 38,000 clones for this sample, with no singletons present. This sample is part of a study of T cell clonality in common variable immunodeficiency. General observations from the study: Common variable immunodeficiency TCR beta sequences reportedly had fewer deletions and N-nucleotide insertions.

After removal of 4 bases from V and 5 bases from J, the junction contained 7 bases not matched to a gene. Per the germline V gene, CDR1 is MNHEY and CDR2 is SVGEGT. This CDR3 is built from 14 residues. The TCR was taken from a human donor with common variable immunodeficiency. Material for sequencing was peripheral blood mononuclear cells. The chain has TRBV6-2 or TRBV6-3 and TRBJ2-7; TRBD1 matches at 8 bases. CDR3 residues: CASSSPNRGNEQYF. The CDR3 bases that were read are TGTGCCAGCAGTTCGCCCAACAGGGGGAACGAG.